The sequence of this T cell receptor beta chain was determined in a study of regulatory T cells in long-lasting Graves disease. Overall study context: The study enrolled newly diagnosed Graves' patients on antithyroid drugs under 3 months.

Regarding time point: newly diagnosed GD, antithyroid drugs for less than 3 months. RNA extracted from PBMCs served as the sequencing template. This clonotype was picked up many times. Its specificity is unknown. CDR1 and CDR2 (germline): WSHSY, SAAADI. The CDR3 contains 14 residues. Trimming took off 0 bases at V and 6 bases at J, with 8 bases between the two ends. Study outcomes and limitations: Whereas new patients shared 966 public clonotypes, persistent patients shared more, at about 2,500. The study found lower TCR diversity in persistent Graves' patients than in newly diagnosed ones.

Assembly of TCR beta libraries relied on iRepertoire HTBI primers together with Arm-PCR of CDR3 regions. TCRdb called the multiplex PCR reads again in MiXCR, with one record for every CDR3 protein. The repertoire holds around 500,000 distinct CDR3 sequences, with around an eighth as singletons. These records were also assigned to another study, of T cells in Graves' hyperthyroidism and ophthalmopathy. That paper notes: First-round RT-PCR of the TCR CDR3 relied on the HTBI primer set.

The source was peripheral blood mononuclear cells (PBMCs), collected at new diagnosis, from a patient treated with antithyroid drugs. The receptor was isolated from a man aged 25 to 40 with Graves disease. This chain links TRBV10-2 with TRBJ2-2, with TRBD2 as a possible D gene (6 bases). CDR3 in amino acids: CASSESTGAGELFF. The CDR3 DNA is TGCGCCAGCAGTGAGTCGACGGGGGCCGGGGAGCTGTTTTTT.